The entry that follows covers one T cell receptor (beta chain) sequence. Its antigen is unidentified. Gene names refer to mouse genes. The CDR3 goes on 4 residues after the read ends, and that part is filled in from the germline J gene. This sample is drawn from a study of CD8+ T cells in alopecia areata. Overall study findings and caveats: Lesional scalp exceeded normal scalp in clonality, especially in alopecia totalis/universalis.

Extracted from the samples, RNA was reverse transcribed into cDNA to serve as the sequencing template. The protocol was immunoSEQ multiplex PCR, while the TCRdb copy is restricted to in-frame clones and leaves out a portion. This sample has about 270,000 clones, each found more than once. Sorting of pooled cutaneous lymph node cells was based on CD4, CD8alpha, NKG2D, NKG2ACE and other markers. This CDR3 region has 14 residues. The V gene's germline CDR1 is MNHDT and CDR2 YYDKIL. The V call is TRBV17, the J call TRBJ2-5, with 7 nucleotides matching TRBD2. The sequence was obtained from a C3H/HeJ mouse with alopecia areata. The mouse strain carries the MHC haplotype H2-k. Sequenced material: CD4+ T cells sorted from a lymph node. CDR3 region: CASSPLWGKDTQYF. Incomplete CDR3 DNA: TGTGCTAGCAGTCCCCTCTGGGGGAAAGAC.